The entry below describes one T cell receptor (beta chain). Its specificity is not known. Time point denoted: persistent/refractory GD, antithyroid drugs over 5 years with positive TRAb. Construction of the TCR library relied on RNA isolated from PBMCs. This sample is drawn from a study of regulatory T cells in long-lasting Graves disease. Notes on the study in general: Public clonotype sharing was higher in persistent than newly diagnosed patients.

V lost 5 bases and J lost 2, with 9 bases in between. CDR3 size: 12 residues. The germline gives CDR1 DFQATT, CDR2 SNEGSKA (reference sequence). Researchers made TCR beta libraries by using iRepertoire HTBI primers and running Arm-PCR on CDR3 regions. TCRdb reprocessed the multiplex PCR reads with MiXCR, giving one entry per CDR3 protein. The sample lists about 290,000 distinct CDR3 sequences; approximately 20% were seen once. The sequencing here drew on peripheral blood mononuclear cells (PBMCs), taken when the disease was refractory, from a patient treated with antithyroid drugs. This TCR came from a female donor with Graves disease. The chain links TRBV20-1 to TRBJ1-1; D is unclear. The CDR3 sequence: CSAPQTNTEAFF. The CDR3 nucleotides are TGCAGTGCTCCCCAAACCAACACTGAAGCTTTCTTT.